Below are 9 T cell receptor beta chains sequenced from a single sample in a study of identifying expanded T cells in peripheral blood. TCRdb keeps only in-frame clones here, not all; method: immunoSEQ multiplex PCR. The sample contains 100,000 to 150,000 clones, more than 75% of which appear only once. The sequencing input was blood. The receptors stem from a person aged 18 to 75 in good health.

The V call is TRBV10-2, the J call TRBJ1-5; D is perhaps TRBD1 (5 bases). V lost 3 bases and J lost 4, with 13 bases in between. CDR1 and CDR2 (germline): WSHSY, SAAADI. There are 15 residues in the CDR3. The chain's CDR3 is CASSDPGRRNQPQHF. DNA for the CDR3: TGCGCCAGCAGTGATCCAGGGAGGAGGAATCAGCCCCAGCATTTT.

The V call is TRBV4-3, the J call TRBJ2-7; TRBD1 matches 7 bases. Germline trimming cut 0 bases from V and 3 bases from J; bases unmatched to any gene: 11. Germline V gives CDR1 LGHNA, CDR2 YSLEER. CDR3 length: 17 amino acids. This chain's CDR3 is CASSQDLPPGGNYEQYF. DNA of the CDR3: TGCGCCAGCAGCCAAGATCTTCCGCCAGGGGGAAACTACGAGCAGTACTTC.

This chain connects TRBV4-1 to TRBJ1-6, with a weak D call TRBD1 (6 bases). The length of the CDR3 is 14 residues. Germline V gene lookup returns CDR1 MGHRA and CDR2 YSYEKL. V dropped 4 bases and J dropped 7 bases, with 11 bases sitting between them. The CDR3 protein is CASSPGEGNSPLHF. CDR3 DNA: TGCGCCAGCAGCCCAGGGGAGGGCAATTCACCCCTCCACTTT.

The chain has TRBV5-1 and TRBJ1-2; tentative D call: TRBD1 (5 bases). Deletions cut 3 bases from V and 6 bases from J, with 15 bases between. Germline V gene sequence: CDR1 SGHRS, CDR2 YFSETQ. The CDR3 runs to 14 residues. CDR3: CASSSAQGSDGYTF. Written as DNA, the CDR3 is TGCGCCAGCAGCTCGGCGCAGGGATCGGATGGCTACACCTTC.

This rearrangement joins TRBV11-2 to TRBJ2-5; the D is unclear. Per the germline V gene, CDR1 is SGHAT and CDR2 is FQNNGV. V lost 5 bases and J lost 7, with 8 bases in between. The CDR3 sequence is 11 residues long. The CDR3 DNA is TGTGCCAGCAGCCTCCGTTGGACCCAGTACTTC. Residues: CASSLRWTQYF.

This clone has a handful of counts. J is TRBJ1-1 and V is TRBV7-9, with unresolved D. The germline CDR1 and CDR2 sequences are SEHNR and FQNEAQ (reference sequence). This CDR3 spans 14 amino acids. Trimming removed 3 bases from V and 3 bases from J, with 11 bases in between. CDR3 bases: TGTGCCAGCAGCTTGGGTTATATGGACACTGAAGCTTTCTTT. It specifies CASSLGYMDTEAFF.

The chain is built from TRBV2 and TRBJ2-7, with TRBD1 as a possible D gene (6 bases). Trimming shortened V by 5 bases and J by 1 base, and 9 bases separated the two germline ends. From germline, CDR1 is SNHLY and CDR2 FYNNEI. The CDR3 is 13 amino acids. The CDR3 sequence is CASSWDTSYEQYF. The CDR3, as DNA: TGTGCCAGCAGTTGGGACACTTCCTACGAGCAGTACTTC.

As DNA, the CDR3 is TGTGCCAGCAGCTCGGCCACCGGACAGGGGTTGACCTACGAGCAGTACTTC. Translating gives CASSSATGQGLTYEQYF. The chain uses TRBV4-2 and TRBJ2-7; 9 bases map to TRBD1. Germline V gene lookup returns CDR1 LGHNA and CDR2 YNFKEQ. V shed 5 bases and J 2 bases; nucleotides not matched to a gene: 13. The CDR3 sequence is 17 residues long.

The chain's CDR3 is CASSFAVREADTQYF. CDR3 in DNA: TGTGCCAGCAGCTTCGCAGTCAGGGAAGCAGATACGCAGTATTTT. The chain carries TRBV5-6 and TRBJ2-3; tentative D call: TRBD1 (5 bases). The V end was cut by 2 bases, the J end by 4 bases, with 14 bases between. Germline V lookup: CDR1 SGHDT, CDR2 YYEEEE. CDR3 length equals 15 residues.